The 18 T cell receptor beta chains given below trace back to one sample, sequenced in a study of OX40 agonist ivuxolimab in advanced cancers. Library method: the immunoSEQ multiplex PCR assay. Here the immuneACCESS table is served through TCRdb, limited to in-frame sequences with V and J called. Missing clones are a known gap in these copies; in checked studies unresolved V genes cover under half, and the rest lacks a known reason. The sample table lists around 55,000 clones, 77% of them with a count of one. Clones ranked in the top ten supply around 5.9% of the sample. Sequenced here: CD4+ or CD8+ T cells sorted from blood, sampled in a trial of the OX40 agonist ivuxolimab. Receptors originate from an adult with an advanced solid tumor such as melanoma, head and neck, liver or kidney cancer.

The V and J genes are TRBV7-2 and TRBJ1-6, with D tentatively TRBD1 (5 bases). The CDR3 has 12 amino acids. CDR1 is SGHTA, CDR2 FQGNSA, per germline. V was cut by 5 bases and J by 9 bases, with 8 bases left in between. In DNA form, the CDR3 reads TGTGCCAGCAGCAGCACAGGTTCACCCCTCCACTTT. It translates to CASSSTGSPLHF.

The chain employs TRBV7-8 and TRBJ2-5; the match to TRBD1 covers 9 bases. V was pared by 8 bases and J by 5 bases, with 21 bases of the junction left unmatched. Per the germline V gene, CDR1 is SGHVS and CDR2 is FQNEAQ. The length of the CDR3 is 18 residues. This CDR3 reads CASATGGGGTTLRETQYF. The CDR3 DNA reads TGTGCCAGCGCCACAGGGGGCGGCGGGACGACGCTTCGGGAGACCCAGTACTTC.

The V and J genes are TRBV6-1 and TRBJ2-7, with a weak D call TRBD1 (5 bases). Germline lookup yields CDR1 MNHNS and CDR2 SASEGT. This CDR3 contains 13 residues. Trimming took 7 bases from V and 2 from J, leaving 12 bases between them. The CDR3 loop reads CASTRTPTYEQYF. The CDR3 region has the DNA TGTGCCAGCACCCGGACACCCACCTACGAGCAGTACTTC.

The CDR3 coding sequence is TGCGCCAGCAGCCAAGCTAGCGGGGGGACAGATACGCAGTATTTT. This codes for CASSQASGGTDTQYF. The chain carries TRBV4-1 and TRBJ2-3, with 11 bases lining up with TRBD2. The CDR3 loop spans 15 amino acids. Germline V gives CDR1 MGHRA, CDR2 YSYEKL. Unmatched junction bases numbered 0, after V lost 1 base and J lost 3 bases.

J is TRBJ1-2 and V is TRBV5-4; 8 nucleotides match TRBD1. Trimming cost V 4 bases and J 5 bases; bases outside gene matches: 10. Germline CDR1 SGHNT, CDR2 YYREEE (reference sequence). The CDR3 is 15 residues long. CDR3 bases: TGTGCCAGCAGCACAGGGGGGCAACAGGGGTATGGCTACACCTTC. Its protein is CASSTGGQQGYGYTF.

The chain employs TRBV7-7 and TRBJ2-1; TRBD1 agrees at 8 bases. This CDR3 region has 15 residues. After removal of 5 bases from V and 1 base from J, the junction contained 4 bases not matched to a gene. Germline-derived CDR1 and CDR2 are SSHAT and FNYEAQ (reference sequence). This chain's CDR3 is CASSPGQGSYNEQFF. The CDR3 nucleotides read TGTGCCAGCAGCCCCGGACAGGGATCCTACAATGAGCAGTTCTTC.

The chain employs TRBV2 and TRBJ2-1, with D possibly matching TRBD2 (5 bases). Deletions cut 7 bases from V and 4 bases from J, with 17 bases between. Per germline, CDR1 SNHLY and CDR2 FYNNEI. This CDR3 spans 15 amino acids. The CDR3: CASKPWVGVYNEQFF. The CDR3 region has the DNA TGTGCCAGCAAGCCCTGGGTCGGGGTATACAATGAGCAGTTCTTC.

As DNA, the CDR3 is TGTGCCAGCAGCGGCGACCTCAATGGGCACACTGAAGCTTTCTTT. It codes for CASSGDLNGHTEAFF. This chain uses TRBV9 with TRBJ1-1; D remains unclear. Trimming shortened V by 3 bases and J by 3 bases, and 15 bases separated the two germline ends. The CDR3 runs to 15 residues. Germline CDR1 SGDLS, CDR2 YYNGEE.

The CDR3 DNA reads as TGTGCCAGCAAACAACCGACACAGGGATTGTCCTGTCCTGAATACGAGCAGTACTTC. Translating gives CASKQPTQGLSCPEYEQYF. The chain is built from TRBV27 and TRBJ2-7; D is perhaps TRBD1 (6 bases). Trimming pared 7 bases from V and 4 bases from J, leaving 32 bases between. Per germline, CDR1 MNHEY and CDR2 SMNVEV (reference sequence). The CDR3 has 19 amino acids.

Points on this clone: Within the sample, other DNA sequences also encode this same CDR3. The chain employs TRBV12-5 and TRBJ2-3, with 7 bases lining up with TRBD1. CDR1 is LGHNT and CDR2 is FRNRAP in the germline V gene. The CDR3 runs to 14 residues. The V gene end was trimmed by 6 bases and the J gene end by 2 bases; junction bases not matched to a gene: 5. CDR3 protein: CASGRDSHTDTQYF. The CDR3 bases are TGTGCTAGTGGCCGGGACAGCCACACAGATACGCAGTATTTT.

This clone has just a few counts. The V and J genes are TRBV18 and TRBJ1-2, with 7 bases matching TRBD1. The CDR3 spans 13 residues. V lost 2 bases, J lost 4 bases, and 1 base stayed unmatched. Germline CDR1 KGHSH, CDR2 LQKENI. DNA of the CDR3: TGTGCCAGCTCACCAGGGACAGCCTATGGCTACACCTTC. It encodes CASSPGTAYGYTF.

The gene calls are TRBV5-1 and TRBJ2-7, with TRBD2 matching 8 bases. The CDR3 runs 15 residues. Germline CDR1 is SGHRS and CDR2 is YFSETQ. The V and J ends lost 4 bases and 4 bases, in that order; junction bases with no gene match: 10. The CDR3 DNA reads as TGCGCCAGCAGCCTTGGACTAGCCGGGACTTACGAGCAGTACTTC. Its protein product is CASSLGLAGTYEQYF.

In this sample, this clone turned up a few times. V and J are TRBV18 and TRBJ1-6; D is perhaps TRBD1 (6 bases). CDR1 KGHSH and CDR2 LQKENI come from the germline V gene. This CDR3 is built from 15 residues. V lost 0 bases and J lost 5, with 8 bases in between. CDR3 DNA: TGTGCCAGCTCACCACCGCCAGGGGATAATTCACCCCTCCACTTT. Encoded protein: CASSPPPGDNSPLHF.

The chain carries TRBV7-8 and TRBJ1-2, with 9 bases fitting TRBD1. Per the germline V gene, CDR1 is SGHVS and CDR2 is FQNEAQ. The J segment lost 1 base and the V segment lost 3 bases, leaving 6 bases of the junction unmatched. The CDR3 has 16 amino acids. The CDR3 spells CASSFGQGKGNYGYTF. The CDR3 region has the DNA TGTGCCAGCAGCTTTGGACAGGGGAAGGGTAACTATGGCTACACCTTC.

Ten or more counts support this clone. CDR3 region: CASSDKSRTKTYEQYF. The CDR3 nucleotides read TGTGCCAGCAGTGACAAGTCCAGGACGAAGACCTACGAGCAGTACTTC. This chain connects TRBV6-1 to TRBJ2-7; D remains ambiguous. V was shortened by 3 bases and J by 2 bases, with 17 bases between the two germline ends. In germline, CDR1 is MNHNS, CDR2 SASEGT. The CDR3 is 16 residues long.

This chain connects TRBV7-9 to TRBJ2-7; 7 bases line up with TRBD2. The CDR3 runs to 16 residues. CDR1 is SEHNR, CDR2 FQNEAQ, per germline (reference sequence). V was clipped by 4 bases and J by 0 bases; unmatched bases: 9. CDR3 nucleotide sequence: TGTGCCAGCAGCTCTATGTCGGGACTATTCTCCTACGAGCAGTACTTC. This codes for CASSSMSGLFSYEQYF.

The chain recombines TRBV6-1 with TRBJ2-7, with TRBD1 matching over 12 bases. The CDR3 totals 14 residues. Unmatched junction bases numbered 3, after V lost 5 bases and J lost 4 bases. Germline V CDR1 and CDR2: MNHNS, SASEGT. The DNA of the CDR3 is TGTGCCAGCAGTTGGGACAGGGGGCTTTACGAGCAGTACTTC. Its translation is CASSWDRGLYEQYF.

The CDR3 protein is CASSWVQMNTEAFF. In DNA form, the CDR3 reads TGTGCCTCCAGTTGGGTCCAGATGAACACTGAAGCTTTCTTT. The J gene is TRBJ1-1, the V gene TRBV28; D remains unclear. There are 14 residues in the CDR3. V lost 11 bases to trimming and J lost 0 bases, with 16 bases between them. Germline V CDR1 and CDR2: MDHEN, SYDVKM.